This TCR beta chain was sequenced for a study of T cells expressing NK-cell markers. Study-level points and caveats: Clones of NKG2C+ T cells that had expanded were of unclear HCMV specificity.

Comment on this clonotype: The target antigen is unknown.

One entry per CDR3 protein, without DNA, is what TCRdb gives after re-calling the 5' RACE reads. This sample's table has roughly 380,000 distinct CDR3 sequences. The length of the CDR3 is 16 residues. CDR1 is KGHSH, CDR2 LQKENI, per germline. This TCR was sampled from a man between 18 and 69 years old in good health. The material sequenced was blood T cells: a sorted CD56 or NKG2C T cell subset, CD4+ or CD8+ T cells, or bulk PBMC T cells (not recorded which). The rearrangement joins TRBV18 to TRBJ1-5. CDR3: CASSPSGREGGTPQHF.